The source of this T cell receptor beta chain is a study of shared clonotypes between healthy human individuals. Study conclusions and caveats: Clonotype sharing levels among donors were expected to vary with sequencing depth.

Every donor was a Caucasian adult from Nashville, Tennessee. Worth noting for this clone: Its antigen is unknown.

Unmatched junction bases numbered 6, after V lost 1 base and J lost 8 bases. The CDR3 spans 14 residues. Germline CDR1 GTSNPN, CDR2 SVGIG (reference sequence). The authors ran the assay at deep level. Clones were sequenced by immunoSEQ multiplex PCR, and TCRdb holds only the in-frame ones, with some missing. In the table there are fewer than 600,000 clones, roughly 72% of which are singletons. This chain connects TRBV30 to TRBJ2-4, with 9 positions matching TRBD2. Material: PBMCs. The receptor was isolated from a woman in her thirties or forties in good health. Some clones in this sample may be carry-over from other donors' samples. The CDR3 region has the DNA TGTGCCTGGAGTGGCGGTAGCGGGAGTTACATTCAGTACTTC. Its protein is CAWSGGSGSYIQYF.